This T cell receptor beta chain was captured in a study of T-cell reconstitution after alpha-beta-depleted transplantation in children. Unmatched junction bases numbered 9, after V lost 5 bases and J lost 4 bases. The CDR3 length is 15 residues. Germline assignment: CDR1 DFQATT and CDR2 SNEGSKA (reference sequence). Preparation of the TCRbeta library involved a method that used unique molecular identifiers. MiXCR, applied by TCRdb to the PCR reads, yields one record per CDR3 protein. The repertoire holds about 640,000 distinct CDR3 sequences, with 16% as singletons. The sequence came from a human donor who donated a stem cell graft to a child with acute myeloid leukemia. The chain has TRBV20-1 and TRBJ2-2; the match to TRBD1 covers 8 bases. The specimen comprised PBMCs from the stem cell graft donor, sampled from the stem cell graft. CDR3 region: CSAPTGQGTTGELFF. Written as DNA, the CDR3 is TGCAGTGCTCCAACCGGACAGGGAACCACCGGGGAGCTGTTTTTT.